The clone carrying this T cell receptor beta chain has more than one count but fewer than ten. Antigen unknown. The mixed lymphocyte reaction cells were cocultured at 37°C for 6 to 7 days. CDR1 and CDR2 from the germline V gene are LNHDA and SQIVND (reference sequence). The trim removed 5 bases at V and 1 base at J, leaving 5 bases unmatched. This CDR3 region has 15 residues. This sample is drawn from a study of siplizumab effects on memory and regulatory T cells. Study as a whole: Researchers set up mixed lymphocyte reactions in pairs, giving siplizumab at 0.95 to 1 ug/mL or leaving out drug.

The study, taken as a whole, reports: Unstimulated naive T cells seemed to show more diversity than memory cells did, and they also seemed to be among the major contributors to the alloresponse.

TCR templates numbering 80,000 to 100,000 were assayed per sample. Sequencing was performed with immunoSEQ multiplex PCR; in TCRdb, only in-frame clones are kept and a portion is missing. The repertoire holds 12,000 or so clones, 40% seen once, with around 10% in the top ten. The receptor was derived from a human donor in good health; the cells came from an allogeneic mixed lymphocyte reaction. The sequencing input was CFSE-low (dividing) CD8+ T cells sorted from an allogeneic mixed lymphocyte reaction. The chain has TRBV19 and TRBJ2-3; 8 bases line up with TRBD2. The CDR3 reads CASSPTSGGTDTQYF. The CDR3 DNA is TGTGCCAGTAGTCCCACTAGCGGAGGCACAGATACGCAGTATTTT.